This T cell receptor (beta chain) derives from a study of cytomegalovirus exposure and HLA in healthy donors. Study background: From donors who were HLA-typed, an early data release held 80 million or so unique TCRs. The study placed about 81% of its 350 to 450 genotyped donors in the Caucasian-associated ancestry cluster.

The study ran its PCR with 60 Vbeta and 13 Jbeta primers. Sequenced by immunoSEQ multiplex PCR; TCRdb stores in-frame clones only, minus some. The data show some 130,000 clones, with about three quarters seen just once and roughly 1.3% held by the top ten. This clone was seen only once. This CDR3 spans 16 amino acids. Unmatched junction bases numbered 5, after V lost 4 bases and J lost 0 bases. The V gene's germline CDR1 is MDHEN and CDR2 SYDVKM. This receptor was taken from a male donor in good health and CMV-seropositive. The specimen sequenced was PBMCs. The rearrangement links TRBV28 to TRBJ2-7; 11 bases align to TRBD2. The CDR3 DNA follows: TGTGCCAGCAGTTCGGGACTAGCGGTCTTCTCCTACGAGCAGTACTTC. Its protein is CASSSGLAVFSYEQYF.